This passage covers 26 T cell receptor beta chains from one sample sequenced in a study of blood T cell repertoires in COVID-19. This table comes from immunoSEQ multiplex PCR, and its TCRdb copy is limited to in-frame clones, with some not included. The sample holds roughly 52,000 clones, around 86% seen once. Sequencing used peripheral blood. All receptors derive from a woman aged 80 or over with acute or convalescent COVID-19.

This rearrangement joins TRBV9 to TRBJ1-4; D perhaps matches TRBD1 (6 bases). CDR3 length: 15 amino acids. Trimming left V 0 bases short and J 6 bases short, with 12 bases between. Germline V gives CDR1 SGDLS, CDR2 YYNGEE. The CDR3 loop reads CASSVGGGRDEKLFF. CDR3 sequence (DNA): TGTGCCAGCAGCGTAGGCGGGGGGCGCGATGAAAAACTGTTTTTT.

J is TRBJ2-7 and V is TRBV11-2; possibly TRBD2 for D (6 bases). Between the trimmed V and J ends, which lost 1 base and 4 bases, there was a span of 11 bases. CDR1 is SGHAT and CDR2 is FQNNGV in the germline V gene. The CDR3 length is 14 residues. As DNA, the CDR3 is TGTGCCAGCAGCTTAGGTCCGGGGGTGTACGAGCAGTACTTC. It is translated as CASSLGPGVYEQYF.

In its sample, this clone was seen a few times. The chain links TRBV5-5 to TRBJ2-7; tentatively, D is TRBD1 (6 bases). With 1 base removed from V and 0 bases from J, the gap between germline ends came to 8 bases. CDR3 length: 14 residues. Germline loops: CDR1 SGHKS, CDR2 YYEKEE (reference sequence). The DNA of the CDR3 is TGTGCCAGCAGCTTGACAGGGAGCTCCTACGAGCAGTACGTC. It specifies CASSLTGSSYEQYV.

This chain links TRBV12-3 or TRBV12-4 with TRBJ1-2; D call uncertain. V was trimmed by 1 base and J by 9 bases, leaving 9 bases between them. This CDR3 contains 12 residues. This CDR3 reads CASSLELVSYTF. The DNA of the CDR3 is TGTGCCAGCAGTTTAGAACTTGTGAGCTACACCTTC.

The genes are TRBV5-1 and TRBJ1-1; the D gene is possibly TRBD1 (6 bases). The CDR3 consists of 15 residues. Germline-derived CDR1 and CDR2 are SGHRS and YFSETQ. Trimming took 0 bases from V and 4 from J, leaving 13 bases between them. CDR3: CASSLGFGGLTEAFF. The CDR3 DNA follows: TGCGCCAGCAGCTTGGGGTTTGGGGGCCTCACTGAAGCTTTCTTT.

This chain connects TRBV15 to TRBJ1-2; 7 bases are a match to TRBD1. Germline V gives CDR1 LNHNV, CDR2 YYDKDF (reference sequence). CDR3 length: 16 residues. V shed 4 bases and J 2 bases; nucleotides not matched to a gene: 10. The CDR3 reads CATSTRSGTANYGYTF. The CDR3 DNA is TGTGCCACCAGCACCAGGTCCGGGACAGCAAACTATGGCTACACCTTC.

The genes are TRBV19 and TRBJ2-1, with TRBD1 matching over 11 bases. Looked up from germline, CDR1 is LNHDA and CDR2 is SQIVND (reference sequence). V gave up 1 base and J gave up 1 base; unmatched junction bases: 0. The CDR3 has 16 amino acids. CDR3: CASSIGDRGSYNEQFF. CDR3 in DNA: TGTGCCAGTAGTATAGGGGACAGGGGGTCCTACAATGAGCAGTTCTTC.

J is TRBJ2-1 and V is TRBV12-5; 14 bases map to TRBD2. With 6 bases clipped from V and 3 bases from J, the junction kept 7 bases outside the gene matches. Germline values: CDR1 LGHNT, CDR2 FRNRAP. The CDR3 has 17 residues. DNA of the CDR3: TGTGCTAGTGGGATGACTAGCGGGAGGGATATCTACAATGAGCAGTTCTTC. This encodes CASGMTSGRDIYNEQFF.

The chain employs TRBV2 and TRBJ1-1, with D possibly being TRBD1 (5 bases). The V gene lost 5 bases and the J gene lost 6 bases, with 16 bases spanning the gap. This CDR3 has 14 residues. CDR1 and CDR2 (germline): SNHLY, FYNNEI. Here the CDR3 DNA reads TGTGCCAGCAGTCTCGGGGGGATGGGCGCTGAAGCTTTCTTT. Encoded protein: CASSLGGMGAEAFF.

The V gene is TRBV6-1, the J gene TRBJ2-1, with 10 bases matching TRBD2. The ends lost 2 bases at V and 6 bases at J; junction bases unmatched: 4. Germline CDR1 reads MNHNS; CDR2 reads SASEGT. The CDR3 runs to 15 residues. Written as DNA, the CDR3 is TGTGCCAGCAGTGAATTTTGGACTAGCGGCAATGAGCAGTTCTTC. Translation: CASSEFWTSGNEQFF.

V is TRBV28 and J is TRBJ1-5; weak D call: TRBD1 (6 bases). This CDR3 has 19 residues. V was pared by 3 bases and J by 4 bases, with 25 bases between. Germline V gene lookup returns CDR1 MDHEN and CDR2 SYDVKM. CDR3 region: CASSFMQRGASFSNQPQHF. The CDR3 DNA reads as TGTGCCAGCAGTTTCATGCAACGGGGGGCTAGTTTTTCGAATCAGCCCCAGCATTTT.

This clone has just a few counts. The chain has TRBV4-1 and TRBJ2-1; tentatively, D is TRBD2 (6 bases). Germline V gene sequence: CDR1 MGHRA, CDR2 YSYEKL. Trimming left V 0 bases short and J 12 bases short, with 18 bases between. The CDR3 sequence is 15 residues long. The CDR3 reads CASSQEGAGNAGQFF. DNA for the CDR3: TGCGCCAGCAGCCAAGAAGGTGCGGGAAACGCTGGGCAGTTCTTC.

This chain uses TRBV11-2 with TRBJ1-3; no definite D call. Germline V CDR1 and CDR2: SGHAT, FQNNGV. The V end lost 0 bases, the J end lost 9 bases, and 12 bases lay between the germline ends. The CDR3 runs 14 residues. In DNA, the CDR3 is TGTGCCAGCAGCTTAGATCTTAGTGGAGGCACCATATATTTT. Encoded protein: CASSLDLSGGTIYF.

V and J are TRBV7-9 and TRBJ1-6; D gene uncertain. This CDR3 has 16 residues. Trimming cost V 3 bases and J 0 bases, with 9 bases left between them. Germline V CDR1 and CDR2: SEHNR, FQNEAQ (reference sequence). CDR3 nucleotide sequence: TGTGCCAGCAGCTTGCTGGGGAGCTCCTATAATTCACCCCTCCACTTT. It translates to CASSLLGSSYNSPLHF. The full variable domain, with the rest looked up from reference TRBV7-9 and TRBJ1-6, is DTGVSQNPRHKITKRGQNVTFRCDPISEHNRLYWYRQTLGQGPEFLTYFQNEAQLEKSRLLSDRFSAERPKGSFSTLEIQRTEQGDSAMYLCASSLLGSSYNSPLHFGNGTRLTVT.

This sequence joins TRBV4-1 and TRBJ2-7, with 10 bases fitting TRBD2. Germline V gene data show CDR1 as MGHRA and CDR2 as YSYEKL. The CDR3 spans 16 residues. V shed 1 base and J 7 bases; nucleotides not matched to a gene: 10. The CDR3 reads CASSQGLAGASGEQYF. The CDR3 DNA is TGCGCCAGCAGCCAAGGTCTAGCGGGGGCCTCGGGGGAGCAGTACTTC.

This clone has a handful of counts. V gene TRBV15 combines with J gene TRBJ2-7; TRBD2 agrees at 11 bases. V lost 1 base to trimming and J lost 1 base; unmatched junction nucleotides: 0. The CDR3 spans 15 residues. Germline V gives CDR1 LNHNV, CDR2 YYDKDF (reference sequence). The CDR3 sequence: CATSRGLAGSYEQYF. As DNA, the CDR3 is TGTGCCACCAGCAGAGGACTAGCGGGATCCTACGAGCAGTACTTC.

The rearrangement joins TRBV19 to TRBJ1-2, with D tentatively TRBD1 (5 bases). Germline V gene data show CDR1 as LNHDA and CDR2 as SQIVND (reference sequence). This CDR3 is 13 amino acids long. Trimming left V 8 bases short and J 4 bases short, with 14 bases between. In DNA form, the CDR3 reads TGTGCCAGTGCCCCGGGGGGTGGCTATGGCTACACCTTC. Protein: CASAPGGGYGYTF.

As for this clone: Its ends do not fully match the called genes, so a read error is possible. The chain has TRBV7-7 and TRBJ2-6; tentatively, D is TRBD1 (6 bases). The CDR3 is 18 amino acids. Germline values: CDR1 SSHAT, CDR2 FNYEAQ (reference sequence). Written as DNA, the CDR3 is TGTGCTAGCAGCTTAGAACTAAACAGGGCGTCTGGGGCCAACGTCCTGACTTTC. Protein sequence: CASSLELNRASGANVLTF. Supplemented by reference TRBV7-7 and TRBJ2-6, the full variable domain reads GAGVSQSPRYKVTKRGQDVTLRCDPISSHATLYWYQQALGQGPEFLTYFNYEAQPDKSGLPSDRFSAERPEGSISTLTIQRTEQRDSAMYRCASSLELNRASGANVLTFGAGSRLTVL.

The V gene is TRBV5-6, the J gene TRBJ2-3, with TRBD2 identical over 11 bases. This CDR3 comprises 18 residues. Germline V CDR1 and CDR2: SGHDT, YYEEEE. The V gene end was trimmed by 2 bases and the J gene end by 0 bases; junction bases not matched to a gene: 8. The DNA of the CDR3 is TGTGCCAGCAGCTTTGTAACTAGCGGGGGACCCAGCACAGATACGCAGTATTTT. This translates into CASSFVTSGGPSTDTQYF.

This clone was recorded only once. The chain uses TRBV2 and TRBJ1-5, with 8 bases matching TRBD1. The CDR3 has 13 amino acids. Per germline, CDR1 SNHLY and CDR2 FYNNEI. V lost 6 bases and J lost 7; bases outside the gene matches: 5. CDR3 coding DNA: TGTGCCAGCAGGGCGGACAGGGTCCAGCCCCAGCATTTT. This translates into CASRADRVQPQHF.

V is TRBV2 and J is TRBJ2-7, with D perhaps TRBD2 (6 bases). The germline CDR1 and CDR2 sequences are SNHLY and FYNNEI. Trimming left V 3 bases short and J 2 bases short, with 11 bases between. CDR3 length equals 14 residues. DNA of the CDR3: TGTGCCAGCAGTGATTGGGAGGCCACCTACGAGCAGTACTTC. It codes for CASSDWEATYEQYF.

The rearrangement joins TRBV7-9 to TRBJ1-2, with D perhaps matching TRBD1 (6 bases). With 7 bases removed from V and 7 bases from J, the gap between germline ends came to 10 bases. Per the germline V gene, CDR1 is SEHNR and CDR2 is FQNEAQ (reference sequence). The length of the CDR3 is 11 residues. In nucleotides, the CDR3 is TGTGCCAGCAACAGGGAGGGTGGCTACACCTTC. Protein: CASNREGGYTF.

The chain is built from TRBV5-1 and TRBJ1-1, with D tentatively TRBD1 (5 bases). Germline lookup yields CDR1 SGHRS and CDR2 YFSETQ. CDR3 length equals 13 residues. Trimming pared 7 bases from V and 8 bases from J, leaving 18 bases between. In DNA, the CDR3 is TGCGCCAGCGGCAGGAGGGGAACACTGGAAGCTTTCTTT. Amino acid sequence: CASGRRGTLEAFF.

This chain links TRBV5-1 with TRBJ2-7, with 10 bases aligning to TRBD1. Germline V gives CDR1 SGHRS, CDR2 YFSETQ. The trim removed 0 bases at V and 0 bases at J, leaving 9 bases unmatched. The CDR3 has 18 residues. The DNA for the CDR3 is TGCGCCAGCAGCTTGGGAGGGGCGACAGGGGGCAGCTCCTACGAGCAGTACTTC. It is translated as CASSLGGATGGSSYEQYF.

The chain joins TRBV28 to TRBJ2-3; TRBD1 matches 10 bases. The J segment lost 3 bases and the V segment lost 5 bases, leaving 2 bases of the junction unmatched. Germline loops: CDR1 MDHEN, CDR2 SYDVKM. The length of the CDR3 is 14 residues. The CDR3 here is CASSADRGTDTQYF. The CDR3 nucleotides read TGTGCCAGCAGTGCGGACAGGGGGACAGATACGCAGTATTTT.

This chain uses TRBV11-2 with TRBJ1-5; D is possibly TRBD1 (6 bases). The germline gives CDR1 SGHAT, CDR2 FQNNGV. V was cut by 5 bases and J by 4 bases, with 15 bases left in between. The CDR3 is 15 amino acids. Here the CDR3 reads CASSPEGVGNQPQHF. CDR3 nucleotides: TGTGCCAGCAGCCCCGAGGGGGTGGGGAATCAGCCCCAGCATTTT.